This TCR beta chain was recorded in a study of shared clonotypes between healthy human individuals (dated by TCRdb to the early 2020s). A note on the overall study: The cohort comprised a couple of women and a few men aged 18 to 49 years. Per donor, three plates each were used for CD4 naive and CD4 memory, two for CD8 naive, and one for CD8 memory. Blood TCR repertoires of a handful of healthy adults were deeply sequenced to estimate repertoire size and the extent of clonotype sharing between individuals. To increase sequencing depth and limit assay-specific biases, TCR repertoire library preparation and sequencing were carried out by different laboratories using diverse techniques. Between about 0.94 and 10 billion PBMCs per donor were obtained by leukapheresis. The investigation overall reported the following: Only blood was sampled, and tissue TCR repertoires likely differ from those in blood. Across a few donors, 5% to 6% of naive CD4, around 3.5% of naive CD8, under 2.5% of memory CD4, and under 0.45% of memory CD8 clonotypes were shared. Based on pairwise subsampling, the degree of clonotype sharing among donors was expected to be affected by sequencing depth. Rarefaction of sorted-subset datasets indicated incomplete sequencing despite the large sequencing depth. Because the study included only a small number of donors, the genetic and exposure-history diversity represented was limited. Compared with non-shared clonotypes, clonotypes shared by all four sorted-subset donors had higher generation probabilities. Naive subsets generally had larger estimated clonotype richness than memory subsets did.

V is reduced by 5 bases and J by 2 bases, leaving a spacing of 16 bases between them. The CDR3 measures 16 amino acids from cysteine to phenylalanine. Just the 48-base CDR3 DNA is kept, in frame starting at base 1. The germline V gene encodes CDR1 MDHEN and CDR2 SYDVKM. Using the deep immunoSEQ assay, TCR CDR3 regions were amplified from genomic DNA by multiplex PCR. Extracted genomic DNA from each cell subset was spread evenly across all wells of several immunoSEQ 96-well plates, with each plate serving as a replicate. Each replicate PCR for sorted subsets received around 0.2 ug genomic DNA, equal to roughly 29,000 T cell genomes. Purified libraries were measured with a Qubit 3.0 fluorometer, size-checked on a Bioanalyzer 2100, and measured again with the KAPA Library Quantification kit. A separate single-read 150-cycle Illumina NextSeq 550 flow cell was used to sequence each immunoSEQ 96-well plate. Under the source paper's analysis protocol: The immunoSEQ output contained only junctional sequences without quality scores, so filtering could not match that applied to full-length reads. Sequences were annotated with PyIR, a Python wrapper for IgBLAST v1.9, using IMGT germline references to assign V/J genes and CDR3. Reads were filtered out if the reads had weak V/J assignments (E-value above 1e-6), no CDR3, stop codons, out-of-frame junctions, or ambiguous translated residues. V3J clonotypes were defined by identical inferred V gene, J gene, and CDR3 amino acid sequence. The percentage overlap between two repertoires was calculated by dividing the number of shared unique clonotypes by the size of the smaller repertoire. Repertoire richness was assessed with RTK rarefaction, the Chao1 estimator, and Recon v2.1 estimates of unobserved clonotypes. For all TCRbeta clonotypes obtained by the gDNA method from four donors, generation probabilities were computed with OLGA. The clones in this table, taken by TCRdb from immuneACCESS, are in-frame only. Not every clone is retained; where verified, under half of the shortfall comes from an unresolved V gene, and the cause of the rest is unknown. The V and J calls and the clone size are those of that table, but D and trimming were determined from the DNA. Counted in this sample were 1.6 million or so clones; 98% to 99% of them appeared once. The ten largest account for 0.36% of the sample.

Donors were healthy HIV-negative adults with no recently reported acute infections or vaccinations. Every donor was a Caucasian adult living in Nashville, Tennessee, USA. CD4+ T cells were enriched by magnetic negative selection, after which naive cells were positively selected on CD45RA and the negative fraction was taken as the memory subset. Blood was obtained by leukapheresis, after which PBMCs were separated by Ficoll-Histopaque density gradient centrifugation and cryopreserved in liquid nitrogen vapor phase. Analytical flow cytometry was used to check the purity and quantity of every magnetically sorted T cell population. Each sorted fraction had its genomic DNA isolated and then quantified by UV absorbance on a Nanodrop 2000c. This clone was seen once. Its antigen is still unknown. Base qualities are not at hand, and no much larger clone is one base apart.

The sequence came from a man younger than 45 in good health. The chain employs TRBV28 and TRBJ1-5; the D gene is perhaps TRBD1, from 5 matching bases. The sample taken for sequencing was naive CD4+ T cells sorted from blood. Explained via the paper, the cell subset or site label denotes: CD45RA+ positively selected. Here the CDR3 is given as CASSPTTGQGNQPQHF. The DNA sequence follows: TGTGCCAGCAGTCCCACCACGGGGCAGGGCAATCAGCCCCAGCATTTT. With the rest looked up from the reference TRBV28 and TRBJ1-5 genes rather than sequenced, the full variable domain is DVKVTQSSRYLVKRTGEKVFLECVQDMDHENMFWYRQDPGLGLRLIYFSYDVKMKEKGDIPEGYSVSREKKERFSLILESASTNQTSMYLCASSPTTGQGNQPQHFGDGTRLSIL.